These 26 T cell receptor beta chains originate from one sample sequenced in a study of T cells after yellow fever vaccination. TCRdb reprocessed the 5' RACE reads with MiXCR, giving one entry per CDR3 protein. The sample records approximately 600,000 distinct CDR3 sequences, about 12% being singletons. The material sequenced was PBMCs, taken on the day of the yellow fever booster vaccination. Source of these receptors: a man aged 25-45 years who received the YFV17D yellow fever vaccine.

The V call is TRBV5-1, the J call TRBJ2-7, with 8 positions matching TRBD2. The germline V gene encodes CDR1 SGHRS and CDR2 YFSETQ. The CDR3 is made up of 14 amino acids. V dropped 4 bases and J dropped 3; count of bases not matched to a gene: 6. The CDR3 loop is CASSPGLVIYEQYF. The CDR3 region has the DNA TGCGCCAGCAGCCCGGGACTAGTGATCTACGAGCAGTACTTC.

Many counts were recorded for this clonotype. This chain links TRBV5-1 with TRBJ2-1, with 9 bases matching TRBD2. J gave up 3 bases and V 4 bases, and 5 bases lay outside the gene matches. CDR3 length: 15 residues. The germline V gene encodes CDR1 SGHRS and CDR2 YFSETQ. The CDR3 sequence: CASSPSSGNYNEQFF. As DNA, the CDR3 is TGCGCCAGCAGCCCTTCTAGCGGGAACTACAATGAGCAGTTCTTC.

This clonotype was observed a handful of times. CDR3 nucleotide sequence: TGTGCCAGCAGCGACCCGGCGGTTGGAAACACCATATATTTT. Translating it yields CASSDPAVGNTIYF. The rearrangement joins TRBV12-3 or TRBV12-4 to TRBJ1-3; no clear D gene. The CDR3 is 14 amino acids. Deletions cut 6 bases from V and 3 bases from J, with 12 bases between.

The rearrangement joins TRBV20-1 to TRBJ1-5; possibly TRBD1 for D (5 bases). This CDR3 has 16 amino acids. The V end was cut by 0 bases, the J end by 0 bases, with 12 bases between. CDR1 is DFQATT, CDR2 SNEGSKA, per germline (reference sequence). CDR3 sequence reads: CSAREGEFNSNQPQHF. The CDR3 DNA reads as TGCAGTGCTAGAGAAGGGGAGTTCAATAGCAATCAGCCCCAGCATTTT.

This clonotype was counted only a few times. V is TRBV12-3 or TRBV12-4 and J is TRBJ1-1, with no clear D. With 4 bases removed from V and 2 bases from J, the gap between germline ends came to 20 bases. CDR3 length: 17 amino acids. The CDR3 loop is CASSYSPGQRANTEAFF. In DNA, the CDR3 is TGTGCCAGCAGTTACTCCCCGGGTCAAAGGGCCAACACTGAAGCTTTCTTT.

This clonotype was seen a handful of times. The V and J genes are TRBV2 and TRBJ2-7, with D possibly being TRBD1 or TRBD2 (5 bases each). Trimming shortened V by 5 bases and J by 6 bases, and 20 bases separated the two germline ends. Germline assignment: CDR1 SNHLY and CDR2 FYNNEI. This CDR3 contains 15 residues. The CDR3 region is CASSSPGQGSREQYF. CDR3 nucleotides: TGTGCCAGCAGTTCCCCGGGGCAGGGTTCCCGCGAGCAGTACTTC.

This clonotype showed up many times. V and J are TRBV7-6 and TRBJ2-7; TRBD1 matches 8 bases. Germline V gene lookup returns CDR1 SGHVS and CDR2 FNYEAQ. The CDR3 length is 15 residues. J gave up 1 base and V 4 bases, and 6 bases lay outside the gene matches. CDR3 bases: TGTGCCAGCAGCTCAATAAGGGACAGGTCCTACGAGCAGTACTTC. It specifies CASSSIRDRSYEQYF.

This clonotype was detected only a few times. The chain recombines TRBV18 with TRBJ1-1; D may be TRBD1 (5 bases). CDR3 length: 15 amino acids. Germline values: CDR1 KGHSH, CDR2 LQKENI. The V end was cut by 2 bases, the J end by 2 bases, with 12 bases between. The CDR3 DNA follows: TGTGCCAGCTCACCAATAATGGGGGATAACACTGAAGCTTTCTTT. Residues: CASSPIMGDNTEAFF.

This rearrangement joins TRBV30 to TRBJ1-6; 7 nucleotides line up with TRBD1. CDR1 is GTSNPN, CDR2 SVGIG, per germline (reference sequence). The CDR3 has 14 amino acids. After removal of 7 bases from V and 3 bases from J, the junction contained 6 bases not matched to a gene. Here the CDR3 DNA reads TGTGCCTCTTCGGGGGACAGCTATAATTCACCCCTCCACTTT. It encodes CASSGDSYNSPLHF.

There are many counts of this clonotype. The chain carries TRBV6-2 or TRBV6-3 and TRBJ2-1; no firm D call. Germline V gene sequence: CDR1 MNHEY, CDR2 SVGEGT. V was pared by 8 bases and J by 6 bases, with 5 bases between. This CDR3 comprises 10 residues. The CDR3 coding sequence is TGTGCCAGCGGTAGCAATGAGCAGTTCTTC. Protein sequence: CASGSNEQFF.

This sequence joins TRBV29-1 and TRBJ1-2; TRBD1 agrees at 7 bases. Looked up from germline, CDR1 is SQVTM and CDR2 is ANQGSEA. The CDR3 covers 14 residues. The J segment lost 4 bases and the V segment lost 4 bases, leaving 9 bases of the junction unmatched. DNA of the CDR3: TGCAGCGTTGGCGGGAAGGGGGCAAGCTATGGCTACACCTTC. Encoded protein: CSVGGKGASYGYTF. The full variable domain, its missing parts supplied by reference TRBV29-1 and TRBJ1-2, is SAVISQKPSRDICQRGTSLTIQCQVDSQVTMMFWYRQQPGQSLTLIATANQGSEATYESGFVIDKFPISRPNLTFSTLTVSNMSPEDSSIYLCSVGGKGASYGYTFGSGTRLTVV.

The genes are TRBV20-1 and TRBJ2-1, with 8 bases lining up with TRBD1. J gave up 0 bases and V 0 bases, and 7 bases lay outside the gene matches. The CDR3 has 17 amino acids. Germline CDR1 is DFQATT and CDR2 is SNEGSKA (reference sequence). The CDR3: CSARDHRGISSYNEQFF. CDR3 in DNA: TGCAGTGCTAGAGATCACAGGGGGATCAGCTCCTACAATGAGCAGTTCTTC.

The V and J genes are TRBV7-2 and TRBJ2-2; TRBD2 matches at 10 bases. V lost 0 bases and J lost 3; bases outside the gene matches: 13. CDR1 SGHTA and CDR2 FQGNSA come from the germline V gene. The CDR3 is made up of 20 amino acids. DNA of the CDR3: TGTGCCAGCAGCTTAGCGCTCCCTAGCGGGAGTTTTTCCCACACCGGGGAGCTGTTTTTT. This codes for CASSLALPSGSFSHTGELFF.

The chain combines TRBV5-5 with TRBJ2-1; 13 bases are a match to TRBD2. Germline V gene sequence: CDR1 SGHKS, CDR2 YYEKEE (reference sequence). The CDR3 sequence is 17 residues long. Germline trimming cut 7 bases from V and 7 bases from J; bases unmatched to any gene: 14. The CDR3, as DNA: TGTGCCAGCCCCGGGTTTGGACTAGCGGGAGTAGGAAATGAGCAGTTCTTC. This codes for CASPGFGLAGVGNEQFF.

A few counts support this clonotype. The rearrangement joins TRBV27 to TRBJ2-1; D may be TRBD1 (5 bases). CDR1 MNHEY and CDR2 SMNVEV come from the germline V gene (reference sequence). The CDR3 loop spans 14 amino acids. V lost 5 bases to trimming and J lost 12 bases, with 20 bases between them. This CDR3 is CASSPLGHAVLQFF. The CDR3 nucleotides are TGTGCCAGCAGTCCGCTAGGACACGCAGTATTGCAGTTCTTC.

The V and J genes are TRBV27 and TRBJ2-1; 14 bases line up with TRBD2. Germline V gene lookup returns CDR1 MNHEY and CDR2 SMNVEV (reference sequence). This CDR3 is built from 15 residues. The V and J ends lost 3 bases and 9 bases, in that order; junction bases with no gene match: 4. The CDR3 DNA follows: TGTGCCAGCAGTTTCGGACTAGCGGGAGGAGCTGAGCAGTTCTTC. It yields the protein CASSFGLAGGAEQFF.

V and J are TRBV29-1 and TRBJ1-1; unclear D gene. Per the germline V gene, CDR1 is SQVTM and CDR2 is ANQGSEA. V was shortened by 3 bases and J by 0 bases, with 8 bases between the two germline ends. The CDR3 contains 13 residues. CDR3 DNA: TGCAGCGTTGATACCACCGTGAACACTGAAGCTTTCTTT. It yields the protein CSVDTTVNTEAFF.

This clonotype was counted many times. This chain connects TRBV6-5 to TRBJ1-2, with D possibly being TRBD1 (5 bases). Trimming took 0 bases from V and 6 from J, leaving 8 bases between them. CDR3 size: 13 residues. Per the germline V gene, CDR1 is MNHEY and CDR2 is SVGAGI. Written as DNA, the CDR3 is TGTGCCAGCAGTTACTCAGGGGTGGATGGCTACACCTTC. The encoded protein is CASSYSGVDGYTF.

V and J are TRBV10-1 and TRBJ2-7, with 7 bases identical to TRBD2. This CDR3 spans 13 amino acids. The trim removed 3 bases at V and 6 bases at J, leaving 5 bases unmatched. CDR1 and CDR2 (germline): WNHNN, SYGVQD (reference sequence). DNA for the CDR3: TGCGCCAGCAGTGACGCGGGGGTCGGCGAGCAGTACTTC. Translating it yields CASSDAGVGEQYF.

A note on this clonotype: This may be a read error: a much more frequent sequence differs by one nucleotide. This rearrangement joins TRBV27 to TRBJ2-2; D not resolved. From germline, CDR1 is MNHEY and CDR2 SMNVEV (reference sequence). The CDR3 has 15 amino acids. In DNA, the CDR3 is TGTGTCAGCAGTTTTACATCGACCTCGGCCGGGGAGCTGTTTTTT. The encoded protein is CVSSFTSTSAGELFF.

V is TRBV27 and J is TRBJ2-7; D is possibly TRBD1 (5 bases). Looked up from germline, CDR1 is MNHEY and CDR2 is SMNVEV (reference sequence). Trimming removed 2 bases at V and 0 bases at J, with 11 bases between. The CDR3 has 15 amino acids. CDR3 nucleotides: TGTGCCAGCAGTTTAATCGGCAGGGACTCCTACGAGCAGTACTTC. It translates to CASSLIGRDSYEQYF.

The sample holds a few counts of this clonotype. The rearrangement uses TRBV28 and TRBJ1-2; no firm D call. V lost 5 bases and J lost 4, with 11 bases in between. This CDR3 has 13 amino acids. Germline CDR1 reads MDHEN; CDR2 reads SYDVKM. The CDR3 DNA follows: TGTGCCAGCAGTAATGGGCCCCTCTATGGCTACACCTTC. Translated: CASSNGPLYGYTF.

This clonotype was counted only a few times. The chain uses TRBV7-2 and TRBJ2-1, with TRBD2 as a possible D gene (6 bases). The V and J ends lost 2 bases and 9 bases respectively, with 11 bases between them. Germline-derived CDR1 and CDR2 are SGHTA and FQGNSA. The CDR3 is 13 amino acids. CDR3 bases: TGTGCCAGCAGCTTATTGGTGGAGGGTGAGCAGTTCTTC. It specifies CASSLLVEGEQFF.

This clonotype occurred a few times. The genes are TRBV5-6 and TRBJ2-6; D is unresolved. The V gene lost 2 bases and the J gene lost 3 bases, with 12 bases spanning the gap. This CDR3 is built from 16 residues. CDR1 and CDR2 from the germline V gene are SGHDT and YYEEEE. CDR3 residues: CASSFNSNRGANVLTF. The CDR3 DNA follows: TGTGCCAGCAGCTTTAATTCGAATCGTGGGGCCAACGTCCTGACTTTC.

This clonotype has a handful of counts. The chain combines TRBV20-1 with TRBJ2-1; tentatively, D is TRBD2 (5 bases). The V end was cut by 2 bases, the J end by 3 bases, with 14 bases between. CDR1 is DFQATT, CDR2 SNEGSKA, per germline (reference sequence). The CDR3 has 15 residues. CDR3: CSARKRAERYNEQFF. In nucleotides, the CDR3 is TGCAGTGCTAGAAAAAGAGCGGAGCGCTACAATGAGCAGTTCTTC.

The table lists this clonotype with a few counts. This sequence joins TRBV7-2 and TRBJ2-2; TRBD1 matches at 8 bases. Germline V lookup: CDR1 SGHTA, CDR2 FQGNSA. The V segment lost 2 bases and the J segment 1 base; nucleotides outside the gene matches: 3. The CDR3 consists of 16 residues. As DNA, the CDR3 is TGTGCCAGCAGCTTACGGGACAGGCAGAACACCGGGGAGCTGTTTTTT. Translating gives CASSLRDRQNTGELFF. Variable domain in full (rest from reference TRBV7-2 and TRBJ2-2): GAGVSQSPSNKVTEKGKDVELRCDPISGHTALYWYRQSLGQGLEFLIYFQGNSAPDKSGLPSDRFSAERTGGSVSTLTIQRTQQEDSAVYLCASSLRDRQNTGELFFGEGSRLTVL.